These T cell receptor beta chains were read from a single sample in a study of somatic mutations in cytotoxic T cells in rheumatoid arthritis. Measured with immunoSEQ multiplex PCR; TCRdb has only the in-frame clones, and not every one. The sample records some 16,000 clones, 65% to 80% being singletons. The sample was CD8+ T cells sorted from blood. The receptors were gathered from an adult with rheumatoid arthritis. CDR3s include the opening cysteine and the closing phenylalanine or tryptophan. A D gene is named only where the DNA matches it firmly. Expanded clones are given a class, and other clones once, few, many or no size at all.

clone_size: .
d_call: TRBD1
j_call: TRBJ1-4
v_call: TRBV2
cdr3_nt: TGTGCCAGCAGTTCCGACAGGGGGCAGGTTTCAACTAATGAAAAACTGTTTTTT
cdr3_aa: CASSSDRGQVSTNEKLFF

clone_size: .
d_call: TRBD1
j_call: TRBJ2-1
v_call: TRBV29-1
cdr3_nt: TGCAGCCGACAGGGGGCACTTGGTGAGCAGTTCTTC
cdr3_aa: CSRQGALGEQFF

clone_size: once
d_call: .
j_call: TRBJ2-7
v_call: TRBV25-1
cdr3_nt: TGTGCCAGCAGTGCTACCCCTAAGGGCAACTCCTACGAGCAGTACTTC
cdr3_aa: CASSATPKGNSYEQYF

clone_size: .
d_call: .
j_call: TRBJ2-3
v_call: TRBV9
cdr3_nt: TGTGCCAGCAGCCCCTACTCAGATACGCAGTATTTT
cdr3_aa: CASSPYSDTQYF

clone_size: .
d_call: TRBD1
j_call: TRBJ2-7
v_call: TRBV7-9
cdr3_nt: TGTGCCAGCAGCATCACTCAGGGGGACAGCGCAACCTACGAGCAGTACTTC
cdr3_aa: CASSITQGDSATYEQYF

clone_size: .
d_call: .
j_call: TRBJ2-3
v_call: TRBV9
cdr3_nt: TGTGCCAGCAGCGGAATACAGGGAGATACGCAGTATTTT
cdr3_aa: CASSGIQGDTQYF

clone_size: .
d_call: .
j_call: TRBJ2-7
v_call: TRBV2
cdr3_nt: TGTGCCAGCACCGACAGCACCTACGAGCAGTACTTC
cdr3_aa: CASTDSTYEQYF

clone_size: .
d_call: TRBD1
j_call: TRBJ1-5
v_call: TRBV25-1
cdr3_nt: TGTGCCAGCAGCGCCGGGACAGGGGGCAATCAGCCCCAGCATTTT
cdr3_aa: CASSAGTGGNQPQHF

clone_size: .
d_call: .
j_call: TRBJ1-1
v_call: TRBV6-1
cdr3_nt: TGTGCCAGCAGTGAAGGTCGCTGGAGGGGCACTGAAGCTTTCTTT
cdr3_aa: CASSEGRWRGTEAFF

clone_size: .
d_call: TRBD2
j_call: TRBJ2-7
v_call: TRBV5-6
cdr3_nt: TGTGCCAGCAGCCCCGGGACTAGCTACTACGAGCAGTACTTC
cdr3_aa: CASSPGTSYYEQYF

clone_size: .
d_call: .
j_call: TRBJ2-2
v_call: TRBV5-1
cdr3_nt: TGCGCCAGCAGCCAATCTACAGGGACCACCGGGGAGCTGTTTTTT
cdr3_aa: CASSQSTGTTGELFF

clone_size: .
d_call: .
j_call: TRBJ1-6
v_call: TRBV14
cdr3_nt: TGTGCCAGCAGCCAAGCCAATTCACCCCTCCACTTT
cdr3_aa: CASSQANSPLHF

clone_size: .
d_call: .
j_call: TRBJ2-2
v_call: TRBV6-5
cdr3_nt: TGTGCCAGCAGTTACCGGACGACCGGGGAGCTGTTTTTT
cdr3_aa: CASSYRTTGELFF

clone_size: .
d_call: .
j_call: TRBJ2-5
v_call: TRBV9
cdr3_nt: TGTGCCAGCAGCGTCCAAACGGACCAAGAGACCCAGTACTTC
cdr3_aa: CASSVQTDQETQYF

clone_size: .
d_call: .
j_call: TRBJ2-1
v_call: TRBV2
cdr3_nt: TGTGCCAGCAGTTTTTACAATGAGCAGTTCTTC
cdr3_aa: CASSFYNEQFF

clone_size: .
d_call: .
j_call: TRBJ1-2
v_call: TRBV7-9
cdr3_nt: TGTGCCAGCTCGGGGCAGTCGGATAGTGGCTACACCTTC
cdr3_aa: CASSGQSDSGYTF

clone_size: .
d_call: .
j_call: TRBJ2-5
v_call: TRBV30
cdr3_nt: TGTGCCTGGAGGGAAGAGACCCAGTACTTC
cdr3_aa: CAWREETQYF

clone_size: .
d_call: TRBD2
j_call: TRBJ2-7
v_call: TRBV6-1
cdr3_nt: TGTGCCAGCAGGGTTAGCGGGGGCCTTACCTACGAGCAGTACTTC
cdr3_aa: CASRVSGGLTYEQYF

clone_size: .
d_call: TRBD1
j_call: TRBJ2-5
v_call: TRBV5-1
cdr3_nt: TGCGCCAGCAGCTGGGACTTCCGGGACAGGGGAGAGACCCAGTACTTC
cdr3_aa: CASSWDFRDRGETQYF

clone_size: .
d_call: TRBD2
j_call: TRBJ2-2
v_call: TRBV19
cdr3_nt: TGTGCCAGTAGTATAAGGAGCGGGGGGGCCGGGGAGCTGTTTTTT
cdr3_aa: CASSIRSGGAGELFF

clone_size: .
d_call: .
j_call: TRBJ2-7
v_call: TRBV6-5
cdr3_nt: TGTGCCAGCAGTACTCGCAGGGCCAGCAACGAGCAGTACTTC
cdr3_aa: CASSTRRASNEQYF

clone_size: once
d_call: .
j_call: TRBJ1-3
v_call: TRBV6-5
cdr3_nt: TGTGCCAGCAGTTACTCGTCCGAGGGTCGGGGAAACACCATATATTTT
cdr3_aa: CASSYSSEGRGNTIYF

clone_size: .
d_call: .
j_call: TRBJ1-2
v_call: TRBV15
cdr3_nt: TGTGCCACCAGCCAGGGGACTGGCTACACCTTC
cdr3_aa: CATSQGTGYTF

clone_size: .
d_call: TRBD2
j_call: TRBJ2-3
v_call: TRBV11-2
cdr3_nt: TGTGCCAGCAGCCGGCGGGGGGGCCCAGATACGCAGTATTTT
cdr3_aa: CASSRRGGPDTQYF

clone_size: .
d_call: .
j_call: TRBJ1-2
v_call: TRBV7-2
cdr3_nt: TGTGCCAGCAGCTTAGCTGGGGGCGACTATGGCTACACCTTC
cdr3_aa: CASSLAGGDYGYTF

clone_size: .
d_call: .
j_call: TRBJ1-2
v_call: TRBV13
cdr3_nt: TGTGCCAGCGGAGTCCGGGGACAAATTAACTATGGCTACACCTTC
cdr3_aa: CASGVRGQINYGYTF

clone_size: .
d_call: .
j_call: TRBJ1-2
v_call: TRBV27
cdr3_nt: TGTGCCAGCAGTTTGGCAGAGTCCCCTAGCTATGGCTACACCTTC
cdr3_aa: CASSLAESPSYGYTF

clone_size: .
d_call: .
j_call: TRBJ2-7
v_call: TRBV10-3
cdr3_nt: TGTGCCTCTACCGATGAAGCCTACGAGCAGTACTTC
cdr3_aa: CASTDEAYEQYF

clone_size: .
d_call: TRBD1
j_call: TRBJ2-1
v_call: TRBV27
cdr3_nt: TGTGCCAGCAGTTCGGGGACAGGAATCTACAATGAGCAGTTCTTC
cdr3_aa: CASSSGTGIYNEQFF

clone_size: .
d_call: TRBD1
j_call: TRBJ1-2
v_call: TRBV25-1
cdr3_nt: TGTGCCAGCAGGGGATTGGACAGGGTACATGGCTACACCTTC
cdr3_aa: CASRGLDRVHGYTF

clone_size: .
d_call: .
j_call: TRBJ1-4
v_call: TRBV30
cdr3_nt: TGTGCCTGGAGCGCCGTTGGGGGTACTAATGAAAAACTGTTTTTT
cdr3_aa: CAWSAVGGTNEKLFF

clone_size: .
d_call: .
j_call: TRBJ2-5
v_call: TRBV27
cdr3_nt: TGTGCCAGCGGGCGTCAACAAGAGACCCAGTACTTC
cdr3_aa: CASGRQQETQYF

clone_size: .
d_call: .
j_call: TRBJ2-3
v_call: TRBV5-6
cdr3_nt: TGTGCCAGCAGCCTCCTTATGACAGATACGCAGTATTTT
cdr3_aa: CASSLLMTDTQYF

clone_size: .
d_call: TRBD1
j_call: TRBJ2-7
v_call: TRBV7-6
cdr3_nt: TGTGCCAGCAGCATCCGACAGGGGAGTAGCGAGCAATACTTC
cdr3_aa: CASSIRQGSSEQYF

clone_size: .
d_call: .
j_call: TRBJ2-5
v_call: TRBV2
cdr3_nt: TGTGCCAGCAGGGAGTACGGGCGGGGTGAAGAGACCCAGTACTTC
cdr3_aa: CASREYGRGEETQYF

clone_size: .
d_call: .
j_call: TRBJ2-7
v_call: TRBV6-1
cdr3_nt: TGTGCCAGCAGTGAGGACAGTGGTTCCTACGAGCAGTACTTC
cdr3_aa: CASSEDSGSYEQYF

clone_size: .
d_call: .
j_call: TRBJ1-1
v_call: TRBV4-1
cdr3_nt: TGCGCCAGCAGCCAAAGAGGGCCCTCCGGGGCGAACACTGAAGCTTTCTTT
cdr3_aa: CASSQRGPSGANTEAFF

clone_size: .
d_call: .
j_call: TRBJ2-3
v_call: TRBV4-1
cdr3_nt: TGCGCCAGCAGCCTCGATGTGGGCGTTTTAGATACGCAGTATTTT
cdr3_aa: CASSLDVGVLDTQYF

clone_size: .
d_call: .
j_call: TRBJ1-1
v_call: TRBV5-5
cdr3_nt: TGTGCCAGCCGATCGCCGGACAGCGCTCAGGCTTTCTTT
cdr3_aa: CASRSPDSAQAFF

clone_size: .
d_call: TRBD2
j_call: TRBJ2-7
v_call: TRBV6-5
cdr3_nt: TGTGCCAGCGCTTCTCGCGGGGGGTATTGGGAGCAGTACTTC
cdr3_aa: CASASRGGYWEQYF

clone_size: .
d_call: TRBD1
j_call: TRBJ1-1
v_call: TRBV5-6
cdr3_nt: TGTGCCAGCAGCTCCCAACTGGACAGGGTTGAAGCTTTCTTT
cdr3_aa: CASSSQLDRVEAFF

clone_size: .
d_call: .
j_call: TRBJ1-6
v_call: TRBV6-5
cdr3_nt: TGTGCCAGCAGTTACCTTCCTCGGAATTCACCCCTCCACTTT
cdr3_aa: CASSYLPRNSPLHF

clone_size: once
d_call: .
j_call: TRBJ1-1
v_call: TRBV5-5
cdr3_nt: TGTGCCAGCAGCTTGGCTATTAGCACTGAAGCTTTCTTT
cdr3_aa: CASSLAISTEAFF

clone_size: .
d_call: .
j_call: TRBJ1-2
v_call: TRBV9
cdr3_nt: TGTGCCAGCAGTGCCCAAGTGGACACCTTC
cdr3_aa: CASSAQVDTF

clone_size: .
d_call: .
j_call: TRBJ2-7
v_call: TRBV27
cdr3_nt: TGTGCCAGCAGCTCCCGGGCGGATGGAGCGTACGAGCAGTACTTC
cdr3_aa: CASSSRADGAYEQYF

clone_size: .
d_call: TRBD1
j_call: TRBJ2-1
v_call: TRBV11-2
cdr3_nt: TGTGCCAGCACCTCCCTAGGGACAGGGCTTTTCAATGAGCAGTTCTTC
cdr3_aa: CASTSLGTGLFNEQFF

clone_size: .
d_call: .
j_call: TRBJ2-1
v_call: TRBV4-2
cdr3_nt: TGTGCCAGCAGCCAAGACTGGGACTCCCTGGGCGATGAGCAGTTCTTC
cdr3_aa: CASSQDWDSLGDEQFF

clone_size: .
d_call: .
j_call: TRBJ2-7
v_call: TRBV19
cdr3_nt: TGTGCCAGTAGTTGGGGGAACGAGCAGTACTTC
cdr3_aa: CASSWGNEQYF

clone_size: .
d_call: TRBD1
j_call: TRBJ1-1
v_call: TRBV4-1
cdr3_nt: TGCGCCAGCAGCCAGGGGGGACAGTTTGGCGCTTTCTTT
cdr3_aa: CASSQGGQFGAFF

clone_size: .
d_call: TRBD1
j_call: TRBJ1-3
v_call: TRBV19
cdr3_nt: TGTGCCAGTACCCAGGGACAGGGTTCTGGAAACACCATATATTTT
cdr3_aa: CASTQGQGSGNTIYF